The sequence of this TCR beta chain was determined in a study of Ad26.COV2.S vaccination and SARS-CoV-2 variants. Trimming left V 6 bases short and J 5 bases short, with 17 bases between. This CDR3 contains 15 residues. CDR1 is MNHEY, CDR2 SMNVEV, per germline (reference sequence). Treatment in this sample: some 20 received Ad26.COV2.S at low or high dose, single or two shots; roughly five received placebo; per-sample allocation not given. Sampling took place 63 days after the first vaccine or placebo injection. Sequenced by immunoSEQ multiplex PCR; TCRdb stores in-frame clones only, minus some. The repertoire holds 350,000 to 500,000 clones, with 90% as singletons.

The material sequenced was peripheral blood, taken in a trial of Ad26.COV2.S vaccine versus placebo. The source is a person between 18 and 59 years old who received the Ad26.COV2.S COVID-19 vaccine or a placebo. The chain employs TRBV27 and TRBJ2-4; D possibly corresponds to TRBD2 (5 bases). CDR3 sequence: CASSPTPGLQNIQYF. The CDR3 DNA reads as TGTGCCAGCAGCCCTACGCCGGGGTTACAAAACATTCAGTACTTC.